Detailed here is one TCR beta chain. Antigen unknown. The authors made the TRB cDNA libraries by 5' RACE using UMI labels. TCRdb re-called the 5' RACE reads, yielding one record per CDR3 amino acid sequence without DNA. The specimen's table records tens of thousands of distinct CDR3 sequences. The CDR3 is made up of 15 amino acids. Germline V gives CDR1 LGHNT, CDR2 FRNRAP. These data originate in a study of CXCR3-negative and CXCR3-positive naive CD8 T cells. In the study overall: A total of 150 million or so TRB reads was generated, with about 1.5 +/- 0.3 million per library.

Study outcomes and limitations: The study found more hydrophobic TRB CDR3s in CXCR3-positive naive cells than in CXCR3-negative naive cells. The naive subsets expressed comparable surface CD5, and the authors inferred TCR strength from TRB CDR3 properties.

Naive CD8+ T cells displayed a CD45RO-CCR7+CD27+CD95- phenotype. This chain links TRBV12-5 with TRBJ2-1; TCRdb's D call of TRBD1 is untestable without DNA. The TCR was taken from a human donor in good health. Some clones in this sample may be carry-over from other donors' samples. Sequences were obtained from naive CXCR3- CD8+ T cells from blood. Described subset: CD45RO-CCR7+CD27+CD95- naive CD8+ T cells lacking CXCR3 (TNR3-). Here the CDR3 reads CASGLWTSQYNEQFF.